These 17 T cell receptor beta chains were sequenced from one sample in a study of tumor-infiltrating lymphocytes in localized non-small cell lung cancer (TCRdb year 2021). The library was made by the immunoSEQ multiplex PCR assay. The immuneACCESS repertoire file appears here via TCRdb, limited to in-frame rearrangements. These files lack a portion of the clones; in checked studies, under half of the deficit traces to unresolved V genes, and the cause of the others is not known. The sample profile shows 20,000 or so clones; just under 75% of them were found once. The ten largest make up about 6.5% of the sample. The specimen was lung tumor tissue. These receptors were collected from a human donor with non-small cell lung cancer.

The chain recombines TRBV11-2 with TRBJ2-3; D remains unclear. Trimming took off 6 bases at V and 3 bases at J, with 4 bases between the two ends. The CDR3 is made up of 11 amino acids. Germline V gives CDR1 SGHAT, CDR2 FQNNGV. The CDR3 here is CASRRTDTQYF. CDR3 in DNA: TGTGCCAGCAGAAGGACAGATACGCAGTATTTT.

CDR3 bases: TGTGCCAGCAGCCCCGGAGGGAACTATGGCTACACCTTC. Translation: CASSPGGNYGYTF. V and J are TRBV6-6 and TRBJ1-2; no clear D. CDR1 and CDR2 from the germline V gene are MNHNY and SVGAGI (reference sequence). The CDR3 totals 13 residues. The V end lost 6 bases, the J end lost 2 bases, and 10 bases lay between the germline ends.

The chain carries TRBV4-3 and TRBJ1-3; TRBD1 matches at 9 bases. Germline V CDR1 and CDR2: LGHNA, YSLEER. The V segment lost 0 bases and the J segment 1 base; nucleotides outside the gene matches: 10. This CDR3 has 19 amino acids. CDR3 coding DNA: TGCGCCAGCAGCCAAGAAGTTCCGGGACAGGGACTATCTGGAAACACCATATATTTT. Its translation is CASSQEVPGQGLSGNTIYF.

CDR3 sequence: CASSLQGNEKLFF. DNA for the CDR3: TGCGCCAGCAGCTTACAGGGTAATGAAAAACTGTTTTTT. The J gene is TRBJ1-4, the V gene TRBV5-1; tentatively, D is TRBD1 (6 bases). The CDR3 extends over 13 amino acids. Trimming pared 2 bases from V and 4 bases from J, leaving 6 bases between. The germline V gene has CDR1 SGHRS and CDR2 YFSETQ.

This chain uses TRBV10-2 with TRBJ1-5; no clear D. The CDR3 loop spans 16 amino acids. With 0 bases removed from V and 5 bases from J, the gap between germline ends came to 14 bases. Germline assignment: CDR1 WSHSY and CDR2 SAAADI. The CDR3 is CASSESDPTADQPQHF. The CDR3 coding sequence is TGCGCCAGCAGTGAGTCGGATCCAACGGCGGATCAGCCCCAGCATTTT.

The rearrangement joins TRBV2 to TRBJ1-1; 9 bases align to TRBD1. Germline V gives CDR1 SNHLY, CDR2 FYNNEI. The CDR3 spans 16 residues. After removal of 4 bases from V and 10 bases from J, the junction contained 16 bases not matched to a gene. The CDR3 sequence is CASSAQGQGSFLRAFF. CDR3 DNA sequence: TGTGCCAGCAGTGCTCAGGGACAGGGCTCTTTCTTGCGAGCTTTCTTT.

The V and J genes are TRBV7-2 and TRBJ2-5; no reliable D call. Germline V CDR1 and CDR2: SGHTA, FQGNSA. Trimming removed 7 bases from V and 5 bases from J, with 14 bases in between. The CDR3 totals 13 residues. CDR3 residues: CASTPTPRETQYF. The DNA of the CDR3 is TGTGCCAGCACCCCCACCCCCCGGGAGACCCAGTACTTC.

V usage is TRBV6-5 and J usage is TRBJ1-1; perhaps TRBD1 as D (6 bases). Trimming removed 0 bases at V and 1 base at J, with 9 bases between. Germline CDR1 MNHEY, CDR2 SVGAGI. CDR3 length: 15 residues. This CDR3 reads CASSYSIGGNTEAFF. DNA of the CDR3: TGTGCCAGCAGTTACTCGATAGGGGGGAACACTGAAGCTTTCTTT.

The chain is built from TRBV13 and TRBJ1-2, with 8 positions matching TRBD1. The V segment lost 7 bases and the J segment 2 bases; nucleotides outside the gene matches: 6. The V gene's germline CDR1 is PRHDT and CDR2 FYEKMQ (reference sequence). The CDR3 length is 14 residues. The CDR3 loop reads CASTPDRGNYGYTF. CDR3 nucleotides: TGTGCCAGCACCCCCGACAGGGGAAACTATGGCTACACCTTC.

This clone has only one observation. V gene TRBV7-8 combines with J gene TRBJ2-7; D not resolved. Trimming cost V 5 bases and J 2 bases, with 16 bases left between them. This CDR3 region has 15 residues. Germline V gives CDR1 SGHVS, CDR2 FQNEAQ. The CDR3 nucleotides are TGTGCCAGCAGCGTCCAGGACGGAGTAACCTACGAGCAGTACTTC. Translation gives CASSVQDGVTYEQYF.

The sample holds one count of this clone. The chain has TRBV6-1 and TRBJ2-1; 10 bases fit TRBD2. CDR1 MNHNS and CDR2 SASEGT come from the germline V gene. Trimming took 2 bases from V and 8 from J; bases not matched to a gene: 12. CDR3 size: 17 residues. CDR3 bases: TGTGCCAGCAGTGAATTTGGCGGCGAGCGGGGGGGCGATGAGCAGTTCTTC. This encodes CASSEFGGERGGDEQFF.

The J gene is TRBJ1-3, the V gene TRBV25-1; maybe TRBD1 (6 bases). CDR1 and CDR2 from the germline V gene are MGHDK and SYGVNS. This CDR3 spans 15 amino acids. The V and J ends lost 2 bases and 7 bases respectively, with 15 bases between them. The CDR3 here is CASSEQGSEVNTIYF. The CDR3 region has the DNA TGTGCCAGCAGTGAACAGGGGTCCGAGGTGAACACCATATATTTT.

This clone was recorded a few times. The rearrangement links TRBV7-2 to TRBJ1-3; D remains unclear. Germline V gene data show CDR1 as SGHTA and CDR2 as FQGNSA. V was trimmed by 5 bases and J by 0 bases, leaving 8 bases between them. CDR3 length equals 14 residues. The DNA of the CDR3 is TGTGCCAGCAGCGGGTCGGGCTCTGGAAACACCATATATTTT. Amino acid sequence: CASSGSGSGNTIYF.

The rearrangement links TRBV29-1 to TRBJ2-5; D is undetermined. The V end lost 8 bases, the J end lost 5 bases, and 12 bases lay between the germline ends. Per the germline V gene, CDR1 is SQVTM and CDR2 is ANQGSEA. The CDR3 is made up of 11 amino acids. CDR3 DNA: TGCAGCTCTCCCGAAGGGGAGACCCAGTACTTC. Protein sequence: CSSPEGETQYF.

DNA for the CDR3: TGTGCCATCGGGTTCACTGCAGAGACCCAGTACTTC. Its protein product is CAIGFTAETQYF. The rearrangement joins TRBV10-3 to TRBJ2-5; D uncertain. The germline V gene has CDR1 ENHRY and CDR2 SYGVKD. Trimming cost V 8 bases and J 4 bases, with 11 bases left between them. There are 12 residues in the CDR3.

This rearrangement joins TRBV30 to TRBJ2-5; 8 bases are shared with TRBD2. This CDR3 has 15 amino acids. The V segment lost 0 bases and the J segment 5 bases; nucleotides outside the gene matches: 8. CDR1 is GTSNPN and CDR2 is SVGIG in the germline V gene (reference sequence). CDR3 loop: CAWSVAGAGGETQYF. CDR3 in DNA: TGTGCCTGGAGTGTAGCGGGGGCCGGGGGGGAGACCCAGTACTTC.

This chain joins TRBV7-2 and TRBJ2-7; 9 nucleotides line up with TRBD1. The CDR3 contains 16 residues. Unmatched junction bases numbered 7, after V lost 0 bases and J lost 4 bases. Germline CDR1 and CDR2: SGHTA and FQGNSA. The DNA of the CDR3 is TGTGCCAGCAGCTTAGCTTCCGGGACAGGGATGTACGAGCAGTACTTC. Translation: CASSLASGTGMYEQYF.